Listed below are T cell receptor beta chains from one sample, sequenced in a study of T cell responses to AZD1222 COVID-19 vaccine. Here immunoSEQ multiplex PCR was the method, and the copy in TCRdb shows in-frame clones only, minus some. The data show about 100,000 clones, about nine tenths seen once. Sequences were derived from peripheral blood, sampled on day 0 of AZD1222 vaccination. The receptor source for this set is an adult in good health. CDR3s include the opening cysteine and the closing phenylalanine or tryptophan. Clone sizes are given selectively: once, few, many, or a class where the clone is expanded.

>TRBV3-1/TRBV3-2|NA
CASSRDRGGEKLFF
>TRBV10-3|NA
CAIRLTENTGELFF
>TRBV7-3|NA
CASSLVPGGYEQYF
>TRBV5-6|NA
CASSLVTGGKGDYGEQYF
>TRBV24-1|once
CATYRWGGHGCSRELFF
>TRBV6-5|NA
CASTWSREKGEKLFF
>TRBV7-3|once
CASSLGQEYGYTF
>TRBV6-4|NA
CASSAGVENTEAFF
>TRBV12-3/TRBV12-4|NA
CASSSQINYGYTF
>TRBV4-2|NA
CASSPGEYSNQPQHF
>TRBV27|once
CASSPSGGPSSGNTIYF
>TRBV19|NA
CATGRDMNTEAFF
>TRBV6-5|NA
CASRPAGITNEQFF
>TRBV1|NA
CTSSQDQGNRGQDKNIQYF
>TRBV3-1/TRBV3-2|NA
CASSQDAVGWGPQYF
>TRBV9|NA
CASSAGGGYTF
>TRBV6-1|NA
CASSALAGGRQGTDTQYF
>TRBV6-1|NA
CASSEGGTVYQPQHF
>TRBV5-1|NA
CASSRDRGTDTQYF
>TRBV5-1|NA
CASSWTSGLETQYF
>TRBV12-3/TRBV12-4|NA
CASSLVGQPQHF
>TRBV5-6|NA
CASSLGGYNEQFF
>TRBV9|medium-sized
CASSVGTGSNTEAFF
>TRBV7-8|NA
CASSLGGGLNTEAFF
>TRBV11-1|NA
CASSSARNEQFF
>TRBV5-5|few
CASALGRVSTYEQYF
>TRBV7-3|NA
CASSLQVGSPDTQYF
>TRBV7-2|NA
CASSYQGARETQYF
>TRBV27|NA
CASTLSGQILASPLHF